This T cell receptor beta chain stems from a study of neurological immune-mediated disorders. Overall study results and limits: Private repertoires in all groups were suggested by the finding that expanded clones across subjects shared no CDR3 amino acid sequences.

Template-switch 5'RACE cDNA synthesis added a 10-nucleotide unique molecular identifier. TCRdb recomputed calls from the 5' RACE reads with MiXCR, one row per CDR3 protein. Of tens of thousands of distinct CDR3 sequences detected, 10% appear once; the ten largest clones hold under 2%. This clonotype was seen repeatedly, ten times or more. Antigen specificity is unknown. The sequencing input was PBMCs. The source is a man aged 40-49 years in good health.

In DNA, the CDR3 is TGTGCCAGCAGGCCCTCCGGGACCTATGGCTACACCTTC. Encoded protein: CASRPSGTYGYTF. V gene TRBV27 combines with J gene TRBJ1-2; weak D call: TRBD1 (5 bases). The germline V gene encodes CDR1 MNHEY and CDR2 SMNVEV (reference sequence). The CDR3 loop spans 13 amino acids. V was pared by 6 bases and J by 4 bases, with 12 bases between.